Listed below are T cell receptor beta chains from one sample, sequenced in a study of T cell repertoires in cytomegalovirus infection. TCRdb re-called the reads through MiXCR, storing one row per CDR3 protein. Of around 900,000 distinct CDR3 sequences in the sample, roughly 31% are singletons; the top ten hold about an eighth. The antigens of these receptors remain unknown. Specimen: cultured CD8+ T cells from PBMCs, collected from culture after CMV antigen stimulation. Source of these receptors: a human donor in good health (CMV status not recorded). Some clones in this sample may be carry-over from other donors' samples. Each CDR3 is given with its conserved first and last residue. A D gene is named only where the DNA matches it firmly. Size is stated for part of the rows, as once, few or many counts, or as a class when the clone is expanded.

V	D	size	J	CDR3	DNA
TRBV20-1	-	few	TRBJ2-2	CSARDIRGSDTGELFF	TGCAGTGCTAGAGATATCAGGGGTAGCGACACCGGGGAGCTGTTTTTT
TRBV27	-	-	TRBJ1-5	CASSFGGQVNQPQHF	TGTGCCAGCAGTTTCGGAGGGCAGGTCAATCAGCCCCAGCATTTT
TRBV7-6	-	many	TRBJ1-6	CASSNPREGPNSPLHF	TGTGCCAGCAGCAACCCCCGGGAGGGGCCCAATTCACCCCTCCACTTT
TRBV27	-	few	TRBJ2-6	CASSLRRGEYSGANVLTF	TGTGCCAGCAGTCTCCGCCGGGGCGAGTATTCTGGGGCCAACGTCCTGACTTTC
TRBV19	-	few	TRBJ1-1	CASSHRQERGNTEAFF	TGTGCCAGTAGTCACCGACAGGAGAGAGGGAACACTGAAGCTTTCTTT
TRBV4-1	-	few	TRBJ2-1	CASSQSPGKGEFF	TGCGCCAGCAGCCAATCTCCGGGGAAGGGAGAGTTCTTC
TRBV19	-	few	TRBJ1-1	CASSVMDTNTEAFF	TGTGCCAGTAGTGTCATGGACACCAACACTGAAGCTTTCTTT
TRBV7-3	TRBD1	many	TRBJ2-1	CASSLTGQGVYNEQFF	TGTGCCAGCAGCTTAACCGGACAGGGGGTGTACAATGAGCAGTTCTTC
TRBV7-2	-	-	TRBJ1-2	CASSLLEIINYGYTF	TGTGCCAGCAGCTTACTGGAGATAATAAACTATGGCTACACCTTC
TRBV5-1	-	-	TRBJ1-1	CASTLGAGATEAFF	TGCGCCAGCACCCTAGGAGCGGGTGCCACTGAAGCTTTCTTT
TRBV27	-	-	TRBJ1-1	CASTHSAGSTEAFF	TGTGCCAGCACGCACTCGGCGGGGAGCACTGAAGCTTTCTTT
TRBV13	-	-	TRBJ2-1	CASSLGLMVVNEQFF	TGTGCCAGCAGCTTAGGCCTAATGGTGGTCAATGAGCAGTTCTTC
TRBV9	TRBD2	-	TRBJ2-5	CASSPPTLSGVRETQYF	TGTGCCAGCAGCCCCCCGACCCTTAGCGGGGTGCGGGAGACCCAGTACTTC
TRBV7-6	TRBD2	few	TRBJ2-1	CASSSPGLAGYEQFF	TGTGCCAGCAGCTCCCCTGGACTAGCGGGGTATGAGCAGTTCTTC
TRBV7-6	-	-	TRBJ2-1	CASSLRPIQSSYNEQFF	TGTGCCAGCAGCTTAAGACCAATTCAGAGCTCCTACAATGAGCAGTTCTTC
TRBV7-6	-	many	TRBJ2-2	CASSPPGGELFF	TGTGCCAGCAGCCCCCCCGGCGGGGAGCTGTTTTTT
TRBV7-9	-	few	TRBJ2-7	CASSSPKYSYEQYF	TGTGCCAGCAGCTCGCCCAAGTACTCCTACGAGCAGTACTTC
TRBV6-2/TRBV6-3	TRBD1	-	TRBJ2-3	CATSPQGPHSDTQYF	TGTGCCACCTCACCACAGGGGCCTCACTCAGATACGCAGTATTTT
TRBV27	-	few	TRBJ2-5	CASSFRVGREEWKETQYF	TGTGCCAGCAGTTTCAGGGTTGGCAGGGAGGAATGGAAAGAGACCCAGTACTTC
TRBV15	-	-	TRBJ2-1	CATSRDLAAYNEQFF	TGTGCCACCAGCAGAGATTTAGCGGCCTACAATGAGCAGTTCTTC
TRBV10-3	-	-	TRBJ1-1	CAISGGGGTEAFF	TGTGCCATCAGTGGGGGAGGTGGCACTGAAGCTTTCTTT
TRBV4-1	TRBD1	-	TRBJ1-1	CASSQDGPGGTNTEAFF	TGCGCCAGCAGCCAAGATGGGCCAGGGGGGACGAACACTGAAGCTTTCTTT
TRBV6-5	-	-	TRBJ2-2	CASSYTGTSNTGELFF	TGTGCCAGCAGCTATACCGGGACATCGAACACCGGGGAGCTGTTTTTT
TRBV19	-	many	TRBJ1-6	CASSIWSGGSPLHF	TGTGCCAGTAGTATCTGGAGCGGGGGATCACCCCTCCACTTT
TRBV20-1	TRBD1	few	TRBJ2-5	CSAFNPWDSQETQYF	TGCAGTGCGTTTAATCCATGGGACAGCCAAGAGACCCAGTACTTC
TRBV27	TRBD1	few	TRBJ1-2	CASSFSGQGDYGYTF	TGTGCCAGCAGTTTTTCGGGACAGGGGGACTATGGCTACACCTTC
TRBV10-3	-	-	TRBJ1-4	CAISELTGSNEKLFF	TGTGCCATCAGTGAGCTAACAGGGAGTAATGAAAAACTGTTTTTT